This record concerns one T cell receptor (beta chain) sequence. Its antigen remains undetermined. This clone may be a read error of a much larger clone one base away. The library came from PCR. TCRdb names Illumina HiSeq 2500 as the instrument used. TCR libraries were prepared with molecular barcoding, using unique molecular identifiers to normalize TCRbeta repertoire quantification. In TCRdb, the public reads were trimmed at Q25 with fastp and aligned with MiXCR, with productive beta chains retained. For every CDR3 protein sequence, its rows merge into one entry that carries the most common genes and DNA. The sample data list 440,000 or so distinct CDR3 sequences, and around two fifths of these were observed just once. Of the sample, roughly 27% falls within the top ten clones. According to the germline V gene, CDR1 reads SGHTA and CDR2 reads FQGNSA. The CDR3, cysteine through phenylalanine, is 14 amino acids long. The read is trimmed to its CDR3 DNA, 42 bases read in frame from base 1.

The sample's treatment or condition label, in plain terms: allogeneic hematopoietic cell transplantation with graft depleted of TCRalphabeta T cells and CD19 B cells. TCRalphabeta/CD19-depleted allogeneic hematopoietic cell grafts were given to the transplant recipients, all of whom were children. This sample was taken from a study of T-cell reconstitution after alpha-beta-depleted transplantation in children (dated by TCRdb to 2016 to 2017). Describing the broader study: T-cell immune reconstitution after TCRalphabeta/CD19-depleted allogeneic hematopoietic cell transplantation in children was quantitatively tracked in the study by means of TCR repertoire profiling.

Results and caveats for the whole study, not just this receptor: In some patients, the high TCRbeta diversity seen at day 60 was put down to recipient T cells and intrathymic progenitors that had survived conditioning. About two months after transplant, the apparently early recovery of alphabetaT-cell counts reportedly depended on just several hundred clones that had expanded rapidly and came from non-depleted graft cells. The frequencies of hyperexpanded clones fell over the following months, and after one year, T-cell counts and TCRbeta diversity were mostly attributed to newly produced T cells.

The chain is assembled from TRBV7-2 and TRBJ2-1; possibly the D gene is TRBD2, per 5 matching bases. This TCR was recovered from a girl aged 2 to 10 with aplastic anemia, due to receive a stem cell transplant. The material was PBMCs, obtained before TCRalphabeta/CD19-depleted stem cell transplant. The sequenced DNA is TGTGCCGGCAGCTTGGACTCGGCCTATAATGAGCAGTTCTTC. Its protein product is CAGSLDSAYNEQFF.